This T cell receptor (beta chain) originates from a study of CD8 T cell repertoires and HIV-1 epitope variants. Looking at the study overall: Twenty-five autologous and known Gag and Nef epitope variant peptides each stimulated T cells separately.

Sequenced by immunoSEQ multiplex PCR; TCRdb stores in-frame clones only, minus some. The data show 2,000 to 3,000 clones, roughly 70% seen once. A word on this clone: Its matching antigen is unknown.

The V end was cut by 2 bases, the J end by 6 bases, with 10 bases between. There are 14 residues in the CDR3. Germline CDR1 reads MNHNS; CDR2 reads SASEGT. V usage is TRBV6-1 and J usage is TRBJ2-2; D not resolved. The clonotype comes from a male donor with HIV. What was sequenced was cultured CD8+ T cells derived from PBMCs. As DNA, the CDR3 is TGTGCCAGCAGTGAACCTACAACGCCCGGGGAGCTGTTTTTT. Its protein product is CASSEPTTPGELFF.